This T cell receptor beta chain originates from a study of cytomegalovirus exposure and HLA in healthy donors. Unmatched junction bases numbered 3, after V lost 1 base and J lost 2 bases. CDR1 and CDR2 from the germline V gene are MGHRA and YSYEKL. The CDR3 covers 16 residues. Method: immunoSEQ multiplex PCR; TCRdb's copy keeps in-frame clones and lacks some. The repertoire consists of about 140,000 clones, with approximately 94% occurring once and the leading ten covering over 1.5%. This clone was seen a single time. The sample was PBMCs. The chain is built from TRBV4-1 and TRBJ1-5; 9 bases agree with TRBD1. This sequence originates from a man aged 18 to 29 in good health and CMV-seropositive. The CDR3, as DNA: TGCGCCAGCAGCCAAGGGGACAGGGCTGGCAATCAGCCCCAGCATTTT. Translating it yields CASSQGDRAGNQPQHF.